There are a few counts of the clone carrying this T cell receptor (beta chain). No antigen is known for it. This entry is derived from a study of CD8+ T cells in alopecia areata. Study-level results: Sequencing of scalp tissue also captures the resident alphabeta T cells of normal skin. The study found tofacitinib significantly decreased scalp clonality and expanded CD8+ clones among the top 100. Greater clonality was observed in lesional scalp samples, especially alopecia totalis/universalis, versus normal scalp.

Treatment given: oral pan-JAK inhibitor, 5-10 mg twice daily. Peripheral blood and lesional scalp punch biopsies came from alopecia areata patients. CDR1 and CDR2 from the germline V gene are SQVTM and ANQGSEA. The CDR3 totals 13 residues. Trimming removed 6 bases from V and 0 bases from J, with 11 bases in between. Extracted RNA was reverse transcribed, and the resulting cDNA served as sequencing template. Sequencing was performed with immunoSEQ multiplex PCR; in TCRdb, only in-frame clones are kept and a portion is missing. The table has hundreds of thousands of clones, around 66% seen once; the top ten hold about 1.2%.

The source is a human donor with alopecia areata. The specimen was CD4+ T cells sorted from blood, collected around week 46, from a patient treated with tofacitinib. This chain uses TRBV29-1 with TRBJ1-2; D gene uncertain. In DNA form, the CDR3 reads TGCAGCGTCCAGGCTTCTACTAACTATGGCTACACCTTC. This sequence encodes CSVQASTNYGYTF.